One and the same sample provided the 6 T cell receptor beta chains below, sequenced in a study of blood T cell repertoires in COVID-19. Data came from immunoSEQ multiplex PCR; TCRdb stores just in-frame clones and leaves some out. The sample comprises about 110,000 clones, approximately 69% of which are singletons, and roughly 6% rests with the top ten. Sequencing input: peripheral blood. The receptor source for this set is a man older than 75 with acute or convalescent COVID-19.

CDR3 in amino acids: CASSPSGTGYNEQFF. The CDR3 region has the DNA TGTGCCAGCAGTCCTTCCGGGACAGGGTACAATGAGCAGTTCTTC. The chain has TRBV27 and TRBJ2-1; 9 nucleotides agree with TRBD1. J gave up 4 bases and V 5 bases, and 6 bases lay outside the gene matches. The CDR3 consists of 15 residues. The germline V gene has CDR1 MNHEY and CDR2 SMNVEV (reference sequence).

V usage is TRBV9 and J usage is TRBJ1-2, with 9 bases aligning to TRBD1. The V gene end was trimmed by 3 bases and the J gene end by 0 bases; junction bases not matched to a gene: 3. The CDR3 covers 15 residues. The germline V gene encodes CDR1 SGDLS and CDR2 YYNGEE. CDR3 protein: CASSERDRANYGYTF. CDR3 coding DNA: TGTGCCAGCAGCGAGAGGGACAGGGCTAACTATGGCTACACCTTC.

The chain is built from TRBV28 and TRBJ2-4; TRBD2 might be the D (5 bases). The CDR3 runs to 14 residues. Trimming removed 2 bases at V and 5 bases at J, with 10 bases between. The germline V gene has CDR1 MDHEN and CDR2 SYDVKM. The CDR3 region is CASSLAGVENIQYF. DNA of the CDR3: TGTGCCAGCAGTTTAGCGGGTGTCGAAAACATTCAGTACTTC.

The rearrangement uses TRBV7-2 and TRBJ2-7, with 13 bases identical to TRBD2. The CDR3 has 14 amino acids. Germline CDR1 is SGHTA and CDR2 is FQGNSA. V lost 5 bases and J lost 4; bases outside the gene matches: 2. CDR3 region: CASSAGLAGYEQYF. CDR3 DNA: TGTGCCAGCAGCGCGGGACTAGCGGGGTACGAGCAGTACTTC.

This CDR3 is CASGQDPLWETQYF. Here the CDR3 DNA reads TGCGCCAGCGGACAGGACCCCTTATGGGAGACCCAGTACTTC. The rearrangement links TRBV5-1 to TRBJ2-5; TRBD1 matches at 7 bases. Trimming took 7 bases from V and 5 from J; bases not matched to a gene: 11. There are 14 residues in the CDR3. CDR1 SGHRS and CDR2 YFSETQ come from the germline V gene.

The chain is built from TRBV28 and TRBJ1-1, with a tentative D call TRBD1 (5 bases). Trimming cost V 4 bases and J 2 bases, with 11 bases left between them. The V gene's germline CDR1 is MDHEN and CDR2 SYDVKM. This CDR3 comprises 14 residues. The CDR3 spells CASSSGGLNTEAFF. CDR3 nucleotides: TGTGCCAGCAGTTCGGGGGGACTTAACACTGAAGCTTTCTTT. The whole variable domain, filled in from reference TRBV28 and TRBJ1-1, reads DVKVTQSSRYLVKRTGEKVFLECVQDMDHENMFWYRQDPGLGLRLIYFSYDVKMKEKGDIPEGYSVSREKKERFSLILESASTNQTSMYLCASSSGGLNTEAFFGQGTRLTVV.